Listed below are T cell receptor beta chains from one sample, sequenced in a study of cytomegalovirus exposure and HLA in healthy donors. Data came from immunoSEQ multiplex PCR; TCRdb stores just in-frame clones and leaves some out. Seen here are roughly 190,000 clones, 8.5% to 10% observed once, and the top ten hold 1% to 1.5%. Sequenced material: PBMCs. These receptors all stem from a woman between 25 and 40 years old in good health and CMV-seropositive. CDR3s include the opening cysteine and the closing phenylalanine or tryptophan. The D gene is left open where the match is weak. The size entry is marked missing in some rows and otherwise reads once, few, many or a size class.

j_call clone_size v_call d_call cdr3_aa cdr3_nt
TRBJ2-1 NA TRBV7-9 TRBD2 CASSLAELASFYNEQFF TGTGCCAGCAGCTTAGCGGAACTAGCGAGTTTCTACAATGAGCAGTTCTTC
TRBJ1-2 few TRBV29-1 TRBD1 CSAGTGRVGYTF TGCAGCGCTGGGACAGGCAGAGTAGGCTACACCTTC
TRBJ2-2 few TRBV9 TRBD2 CASSVRREGTGELFF TGTGCCAGCAGCGTAAGGCGGGAGGGCACCGGGGAGCTGTTTTTT
TRBJ1-1 NA TRBV5-1 NA CASSPRGDAEAFF TGCGCCAGCAGCCCTAGAGGAGACGCTGAAGCTTTCTTT
TRBJ1-1 few TRBV25-1 NA CASRGTGTEAFF TGTGCCAGCCGGGGAACGGGCACTGAAGCTTTCTTT
TRBJ2-2 few TRBV2 TRBD2 CASSGSSGPTGELFF TGTGCCAGCAGTGGAAGTAGCGGGCCGACCGGGGAGCTGTTTTTT
TRBJ2-5 few TRBV9 NA CASSVFGRPGEETQYF TGTGCCAGCAGCGTATTCGGCAGGCCGGGGGAAGAGACCCAGTACTTC
TRBJ1-5 NA TRBV9 NA CASSEGLGSGIQPQHF TGTGCCAGCAGCGAGGGGTTGGGGAGCGGGATTCAGCCCCAGCATTTT
TRBJ2-7 NA TRBV10-1 NA CASSELRQHEQYF TGCGCCAGCAGTGAGTTGAGGCAGCACGAGCAGTACTTC
TRBJ1-5 NA TRBV6-4 TRBD1 CASSDSMAGQGIIIDQPQHF TGTGCCAGCAGTGACTCGATGGCAGGACAGGGGATAATTATTGATCAGCCCCAGCATTTT
TRBJ2-1 few TRBV4-2 NA CASSQGEAGASYNEQFF TGTGCCAGCAGCCAAGGCGAAGCGGGCGCCTCCTACAATGAGCAGTTCTTC
TRBJ2-1 NA TRBV5-4 NA CASSFFGREGDEQFF TGTGCCAGCAGCTTTTTTGGGAGGGAGGGGGATGAGCAGTTCTTC
TRBJ1-2 few TRBV30 NA CAWSRQAPNYGYTF TGTGCCTGGAGTCGGCAGGCACCTAACTATGGCTACACCTTC
TRBJ1-5 few TRBV2 TRBD1 CASSLDRGDQPQHF TGTGCCAGCAGCTTGGACAGGGGTGATCAGCCCCAGCATTTT
TRBJ1-3 few TRBV4-1 NA CASSQGLQVSGNTIYF TGCGCCAGCAGCCAAGGATTGCAGGTTTCTGGAAACACCATATATTTT
TRBJ2-5 NA TRBV2 TRBD2 CASSGRLVAGAGTQYF TGTGCCAGCAGTGGTCGGCTAGTAGCGGGGGCCGGCACCCAGTACTTC
TRBJ2-1 few TRBV6-6 TRBD2 CASSGLAGPQGHEQFF TGTGCCAGCAGTGGACTAGCGGGTCCCCAAGGCCATGAGCAGTTCTTC
TRBJ1-2 few TRBV5-1 TRBD1 CASSLAVTGGDGYTF TGCGCCAGCAGCTTGGCCGTGACAGGGGGCGATGGCTACACCTTC
TRBJ1-4 few TRBV7-9 NA CASSFFTSDEKLFF TGTGCCAGCAGCTTTTTCACTTCTGATGAAAAACTGTTTTTT
TRBJ1-5 NA TRBV15 NA CATSFEVVNQPQHF TGTGCCACCAGCTTCGAGGTGGTGAATCAGCCCCAGCATTTT
TRBJ2-2 few TRBV5-1 TRBD2 CASSLEREDTGELFF TGCGCCAGCAGCTTGGAGCGGGAGGACACCGGGGAGCTGTTTTTT
TRBJ1-2 NA TRBV5-6 TRBD1 CASSLQGNYGYTF TGTGCCAGCAGCTTACAGGGGAACTATGGCTACACCTTC
TRBJ2-7 NA TRBV19 NA CASSPPRTTSHYEQYF TGTGCCAGTAGTCCGCCCAGGACAACCTCTCACTACGAGCAGTACTTC
TRBJ1-4 few TRBV19 NA CASNPGEKLFF TGTGCCAGTAATCCGGGGGAAAAACTGTTTTTT
TRBJ2-1 few TRBV15 NA CATSTGSSYNEQFF TGTGCCACCAGCACGGGTAGCTCCTACAATGAGCAGTTCTTC
TRBJ2-7 few TRBV13 NA CASSLAPGYEQYF TGTGCCAGCAGCTTAGCTCCAGGTTACGAGCAGTACTTC
TRBJ2-5 few TRBV13 TRBD1 CGFRQQGSETQYF TGTGGCTTTAGACAACAGGGGTCGGAGACCCAGTACTTC
TRBJ1-6 NA TRBV30 NA CAWKRGSSYNSPLHF TGTGCCTGGAAGAGAGGGAGCTCCTATAATTCACCCCTCCACTTT
TRBJ2-1 NA TRBV29-1 TRBD1 CSVEGRQGSYNEQFF TGCAGCGTTGAGGGACGACAGGGTTCCTACAATGAGCAGTTCTTC
TRBJ1-5 few TRBV5-6 NA CASSFASGNQPQHF TGTGCCAGCAGTTTTGCGTCGGGCAATCAGCCCCAGCATTTT
TRBJ2-7 NA TRBV6-6 TRBD1 CASRATGGTYEQYF TGTGCCAGCAGGGCGACAGGGGGGACTTACGAGCAGTACTTC
TRBJ1-1 NA TRBV7-8 NA CASSLAARVNTEAFF TGTGCCAGCAGCTTAGCGGCCAGGGTGAACACTGAAGCTTTCTTT
TRBJ2-7 few TRBV19 TRBD1 CASSIIPGQGIYEQYF TGTGCCAGTAGTATTATCCCGGGACAGGGGATCTACGAGCAGTACTTC
TRBJ2-5 few TRBV7-2 TRBD2 CASSSRTSGRVETQYF TGTGCCAGCAGCTCCCGGACTAGCGGGAGGGTGGAGACCCAGTACTTC
TRBJ1-5 few TRBV6-6 NA CASSFRQASNQPQHF TGTGCCAGCAGTTTTCGACAGGCGAGCAATCAGCCCCAGCATTTT